This T cell receptor (beta chain) emerged from a study of blood T cell repertoires in COVID-19. The wider study: Samples of COVID-19 (acute and convalescent) were obtained from the United States, Italy and Spain. PBMCs, B-cell-depleted T cells, or T cells were the source of the cDNA or gDNA that made up the material.

Between the trimmed V and J ends, which lost 0 bases and 5 bases, there was a span of 8 bases. CDR1 is ENHRY and CDR2 is SYGVKD in the germline V gene. CDR3 length: 15 residues. Under the authors' procedure: Researchers report that nucleated cell counts were estimated from reference gene primer amplification. Sequenced by immunoSEQ multiplex PCR; TCRdb stores in-frame clones only, minus some. The D gene and trimming were derived from the DNA, and the V and J assignments and clone size from that table. Here the sample spans around 42,000 clones, around 83% being singletons. What was sequenced was peripheral blood. The receptor was derived from a woman aged 80 or over with acute or convalescent COVID-19. The V call is TRBV10-3, the J call TRBJ1-6; D is uncertain. CDR3 coding DNA: TGTGCCATCAGTGAGTCGAACGGGGATAATTCACCCCTCCACTTT. Encoded protein: CAISESNGDNSPLHF.